Below, 31 T cell receptor beta chains from the same sample are listed, as sequenced in a study of blood T cell repertoires in COVID-19. Data came from immunoSEQ multiplex PCR; TCRdb stores just in-frame clones and leaves some out. The sample lists some 110,000 clones, less than 85% occurring once. Material: peripheral blood. The receptor source for this set is a man in his forties or fifties with acute or convalescent COVID-19.

The V gene is TRBV9, the J gene TRBJ2-7; 7 bases match TRBD1. Looked up from germline, CDR1 is SGDLS and CDR2 is YYNGEE. V gave up 0 bases and J gave up 1 base; unmatched junction bases: 4. The CDR3 extends over 15 amino acids. Written as DNA, the CDR3 is TGTGCCAGCAGCGTAGGGCCAGGGGGTTCCTACGAGCAGTACTTC. Its translation is CASSVGPGGSYEQYF.

This clone was seen more than once but under ten times. V and J are TRBV7-9 and TRBJ1-5, with TRBD1 as a possible D gene (5 bases). With 0 bases removed from V and 0 bases from J, the gap between germline ends came to 18 bases. The germline CDR1 and CDR2 sequences are SEHNR and FQNEAQ (reference sequence). The CDR3 runs 19 residues. The CDR3 DNA reads as TGTGCCAGCAGCTTAGCGGAGGGATCCAGGGCATATAGCAATCAGCCCCAGCATTTT. It encodes CASSLAEGSRAYSNQPQHF. The full variable domain, completed using reference TRBV7-9 and TRBJ1-5, is DTGVSQNPRHKITKRGQNVTFRCDPISEHNRLYWYRQTLGQGPEFLTYFQNEAQLEKSRLLSDRFSAERPKGSFSTLEIQRTEQGDSAMYLCASSLAEGSRAYSNQPQHFGDGTRLSIL.

The chain joins TRBV11-3 to TRBJ2-7; D gene uncertain. This CDR3 region has 16 residues. CDR1 SGHNT and CDR2 YENEEA come from the germline V gene. The V gene lost 5 bases and the J gene lost 3 bases, with 20 bases spanning the gap. CDR3 bases: TGTGCCAGCAGCCGCGAGCCGACACGGTTAATCTACGAGCAGTACTTC. Translating it yields CASSREPTRLIYEQYF.

This chain connects TRBV3-1 (or the pseudogene TRBV3-2) to TRBJ1-2, with TRBD1 as a possible D gene (5 bases). The V end was cut by 3 bases, the J end by 0 bases, with 14 bases between. Looked up from germline, CDR1 is LGHDT and CDR2 is YNNKEL (reference sequence). The CDR3 covers 16 residues. DNA of the CDR3: TGTGCCAGCAGCCAGTCGGGGGGAGCAGCTAACTATGGCTACACCTTC. It translates to CASSQSGGAANYGYTF.

The chain recombines TRBV3-1 (or the pseudogene TRBV3-2) with TRBJ2-5, with D perhaps matching TRBD2 (6 bases). CDR3 length: 15 amino acids. V gave up 1 base and J gave up 1 base, with 10 bases separating them. CDR1 is LGHDT, CDR2 YNNKEL, per germline (reference sequence). CDR3 sequence (DNA): TGTGCCAGCAGCCAAGCGGGGCGGGGCCAAGAGACCCAGTACTTC. Amino acid sequence: CASSQAGRGQETQYF.

This rearrangement joins TRBV11-2 to TRBJ2-7; 9 bases align to TRBD1. This CDR3 contains 13 residues. Germline CDR1 is SGHAT and CDR2 is FQNNGV. V was clipped by 8 bases and J by 7 bases; unmatched bases: 9. In DNA form, the CDR3 reads TGTGCCAGCGGGAGGGACAGGGCGCGAGAGCAGTACTTC. Its translation: CASGRDRAREQYF.

The chain links TRBV6-6 to TRBJ2-1; the match to TRBD2 covers 7 bases. With V trimmed by 7 bases and J by 4 bases, 13 bases remained unmatched. The V gene's germline CDR1 is MNHNY and CDR2 SVGAGI (reference sequence). The CDR3 consists of 16 residues. The CDR3 sequence is CASNSETGGLYNEQFF. CDR3 DNA: TGTGCCAGCAATTCCGAAACGGGGGGACTTTACAATGAGCAGTTCTTC.

The CDR3 loop is CASSHGQGKTEAFF. As DNA, the CDR3 is TGTGCCAGCTCCCATGGACAGGGAAAAACTGAAGCTTTCTTT. This rearrangement joins TRBV18 to TRBJ1-1; 8 nucleotides align to TRBD1. After removal of 6 bases from V and 5 bases from J, the junction contained 8 bases not matched to a gene. Per the germline V gene, CDR1 is KGHSH and CDR2 is LQKENI. The CDR3 sequence is 14 residues long.

This rearrangement joins TRBV27 to TRBJ1-2; 12 bases align to TRBD1. Per germline, CDR1 MNHEY and CDR2 SMNVEV (reference sequence). The CDR3 sequence is 17 residues long. V shed 3 bases and J 3 bases; nucleotides not matched to a gene: 8. The CDR3 nucleotides are TGTGCCAGCAGTTTCCGGGACAGGGGGCGAGGGGACTATGGCTACACCTTC. Encoded protein: CASSFRDRGRGDYGYTF.

A remark on this clone: This sample includes further DNA sequences coding for the same CDR3. The V and J genes are TRBV28 and TRBJ2-7; D unresolved. This CDR3 comprises 14 residues. Germline assignment: CDR1 MDHEN and CDR2 SYDVKM. Trimming left V 6 bases short and J 1 base short, with 13 bases between. The CDR3 region is CASSLPLFSYEQYF. The CDR3 bases are TGTGCCAGCAGCCTTCCCCTTTTTTCCTACGAGCAGTACTTC.

This clone was detected only once. The chain uses TRBV7-8 and TRBJ2-7; the D is unclear. The CDR3 length is 16 residues. Germline lookup yields CDR1 SGHVS and CDR2 FQNEAQ. V dropped 1 base and J dropped 2 bases, with 15 bases sitting between them. CDR3 in amino acids: CASSLGWSRLPYEQYF. DNA of the CDR3: TGTGCCAGCAGCTTAGGTTGGTCTAGATTACCCTACGAGCAGTACTTC.

The chain recombines TRBV27 with TRBJ1-1; D may be TRBD1 (5 bases). Germline CDR1 and CDR2: MNHEY and SMNVEV (reference sequence). The CDR3 is 15 amino acids. V lost 7 bases to trimming and J lost 3 bases, with 18 bases between them. The CDR3 DNA sequence: TGTGCCAGCATGACAGCGGGCAGGTGGGACACTGAAGCTTTCTTT. Protein sequence: CASMTAGRWDTEAFF.

CDR3 amino acids: CASSIGQGADSPLHF. The CDR3 DNA reads as TGTGCCAGTAGTATAGGGCAGGGGGCTGATTCACCCCTCCACTTT. The chain uses TRBV19 and TRBJ1-6; TRBD1 aligns across 8 bases. From germline, CDR1 is LNHDA and CDR2 SQIVND (reference sequence). The CDR3 length is 15 residues. Trimming cost V 1 base and J 8 bases; bases outside gene matches: 4.

The chain uses TRBV28 and TRBJ2-5; no firm D call. Germline CDR1 and CDR2: MDHEN and SYDVKM. Trimming shortened V by 6 bases and J by 5 bases, and 10 bases separated the two germline ends. The CDR3 sequence is 12 residues long. CDR3 sequence (DNA): TGTGCCAGCAGCCCTTTATCCGAGACCCAGTACTTC. Protein product: CASSPLSETQYF.

The rearrangement joins TRBV20-1 to TRBJ1-3; D ambiguous. CDR1 and CDR2 from the germline V gene are DFQATT and SNEGSKA (reference sequence). The CDR3 length is 15 residues. Between the trimmed V and J ends, which lost 3 bases and 2 bases, there was a span of 14 bases. The CDR3 protein is CSASPPALTGNTIYF. The CDR3 DNA follows: TGCAGTGCTAGTCCACCCGCACTAACTGGAAACACCATATATTTT.

The V call is TRBV5-4, the J call TRBJ1-2; maybe TRBD1 (5 bases). The germline V and J ends were trimmed by 4 bases and 5 bases, with 12 bases remaining between them. CDR1 and CDR2 from the germline V gene are SGHNT and YYREEE (reference sequence). This CDR3 is 13 amino acids long. CDR3 DNA: TGTGCCAGCAGCCTGCTGGGGGGTTATGGCTACACCTTC. Protein product: CASSLLGGYGYTF.

V gene TRBV7-9 combines with J gene TRBJ1-4, with 8 bases identical to TRBD1. Looked up from germline, CDR1 is SEHNR and CDR2 is FQNEAQ (reference sequence). Trimming removed 4 bases from V and 11 bases from J; junction bases left unmatched: 6. The CDR3 contains 13 residues. The CDR3 coding sequence is TGTGCCAGCAGCTCCGGACAGGGCGAGAAACTGTTTTTT. This gives the protein CASSSGQGEKLFF. Filled out from reference TRBV7-9 and TRBJ1-4, the complete variable domain reads DTGVSQNPRHKITKRGQNVTFRCDPISEHNRLYWYRQTLGQGPEFLTYFQNEAQLEKSRLLSDRFSAERPKGSFSTLEIQRTEQGDSAMYLCASSSGQGEKLFFGSGTQLSVL.

This clone is a singleton in its sample. This sequence joins TRBV6-5 and TRBJ1-1; D possibly corresponds to TRBD1 (5 bases). This CDR3 contains 13 residues. The V end lost 11 bases, the J end lost 0 bases, and 13 bases lay between the germline ends. The V gene's germline CDR1 is MNHEY and CDR2 SVGAGI. CDR3 sequence (DNA): TGTGCCGCGAGAAGGGGCATGAACACTGAAGCTTTCTTT. This gives the protein CAARRGMNTEAFF.

This chain uses TRBV2 with TRBJ2-3, with 8 bases lining up with TRBD2. Germline V gene data show CDR1 as SNHLY and CDR2 as FYNNEI. This CDR3 has 14 amino acids. The ends lost 6 bases at V and 1 base at J; junction bases unmatched: 3. CDR3 DNA: TGTGCCAGCAGCACACTAGCGGGCACAGATACGCAGTATTTT. It codes for CASSTLAGTDTQYF.

This clone has a single count. This rearrangement joins TRBV11-2 to TRBJ1-2; D unclear. Germline values: CDR1 SGHAT, CDR2 FQNNGV. V was shortened by 4 bases and J by 2 bases, with 5 bases between the two germline ends. This CDR3 comprises 12 residues. CDR3 sequence: CASSSRNYGYTF. DNA of the CDR3: TGTGCCAGCAGCTCCAGGAACTATGGCTACACCTTC.

The chain couples TRBV6-5 to TRBJ1-2; no clear D. CDR3 size: 14 residues. The germline V gene encodes CDR1 MNHEY and CDR2 SVGAGI. V lost 0 bases and J 3 bases, leaving 8 bases between the germline ends. The CDR3 DNA is TGTGCCAGCAGTTACTCAACGCAGTACTATGGCTACACCTTC. Protein: CASSYSTQYYGYTF.

This clone was seen a few times. The chain joins TRBV2 to TRBJ2-6; maybe TRBD1 (5 bases). Germline CDR1 and CDR2: SNHLY and FYNNEI. This CDR3 contains 14 residues. V lost 9 bases and J lost 3, with 12 bases in between. CDR3 DNA: TGTGCCAGTTTCCAGGGAAGTGGGGCCAACGTCCTGACTTTC. It is translated as CASFQGSGANVLTF.

This clone was found once. The genes are TRBV6-5 and TRBJ2-7, with D maybe TRBD2 (5 bases). V dropped 4 bases and J dropped 2 bases, with 12 bases sitting between them. The germline V gene has CDR1 MNHEY and CDR2 SVGAGI. The CDR3 is 14 residues long. CDR3 DNA sequence: TGTGCCAGCAGTTCGATGGGAGCCACCTACGAGCAGTACTTC. Translating gives CASSSMGATYEQYF.

A remark on this clone: This sample also contains other DNA sequences that code for the same CDR3. This sequence joins TRBV5-4 and TRBJ1-5; D call uncertain. This CDR3 region has 12 residues. Trimming left V 0 bases short and J 9 bases short, with 7 bases between. CDR1 is SGHNT and CDR2 is YYREEE in the germline V gene (reference sequence). CDR3 DNA sequence: TGTGCCAGCAGCTTGGGAGAGGGGCCCCAGCATTTT. Amino acid sequence: CASSLGEGPQHF.

This chain links TRBV6-5 with TRBJ1-5; TRBD1 agrees at 10 bases. Germline V gene data show CDR1 as MNHEY and CDR2 as SVGAGI. The CDR3 length is 15 residues. Germline trimming cut 7 bases from V and 7 bases from J; bases unmatched to any gene: 10. In nucleotides, the CDR3 is TGTGCCAGCAAGAGTGCCGGGACAGGGGAACAGCCCCAGCATTTT. This sequence encodes CASKSAGTGEQPQHF.

The gene calls are TRBV19 and TRBJ2-1, with TRBD2 identical over 7 bases. Germline CDR1 LNHDA, CDR2 SQIVND (reference sequence). The CDR3 sequence is 13 residues long. The trim removed 7 bases at V and 5 bases at J, leaving 5 bases unmatched. CDR3 nucleotide sequence: TGTGCCAGTACCCCTACTAGCGACAATGAGCAGTTCTTC. This translates into CASTPTSDNEQFF.

This chain uses TRBV7-3 with TRBJ2-7; the match to TRBD2 covers 8 bases. Looked up from germline, CDR1 is SGHTA and CDR2 is FQGTGA. The CDR3 is made up of 13 amino acids. V dropped 5 bases and J dropped 5; count of bases not matched to a gene: 5. The CDR3 nucleotides read TGTGCCAGCAGCAAACGGCGGGGGGACGAGCAGTACTTC. It codes for CASSKRRGDEQYF.

The chain links TRBV3-1 (or the pseudogene TRBV3-2) to TRBJ2-5; D unresolved. The V gene lost 5 bases and the J gene lost 4 bases, with 5 bases spanning the gap. Germline V gives CDR1 LGHDT, CDR2 YNNKEL (reference sequence). The CDR3 contains 11 residues. The CDR3 protein is CASSEVETQYF. The CDR3 DNA reads TGTGCCAGCAGCGAGGTAGAGACCCAGTACTTC.

The chain uses TRBV3-1 (or the pseudogene TRBV3-2) and TRBJ2-5, with 7 bases lining up with TRBD1. Germline-derived CDR1 and CDR2 are LGHDT and YNNKEL (reference sequence). The CDR3 extends over 13 amino acids. The V gene end was trimmed by 6 bases and the J gene end by 4 bases; junction bases not matched to a gene: 5. This chain's CDR3 is CASRMTGLETQYF. In DNA form, the CDR3 reads TGTGCCAGCAGAATGACAGGGTTAGAGACCCAGTACTTC.

The chain carries TRBV28 and TRBJ1-2; D unclear. This CDR3 has 13 amino acids. In germline, CDR1 is MDHEN, CDR2 SYDVKM. Deletions cut 2 bases from V and 4 bases from J, with 8 bases between. In DNA form, the CDR3 reads TGTGCCAGCAGTTTACACGGAGCCTATGGCTACACCTTC. It encodes CASSLHGAYGYTF.

The CDR3 DNA follows: TGTGCCAGTAGGACTAGCGGGAGATTAACCTACGAGCAGTACTTC. Its translation: CASRTSGRLTYEQYF. The rearrangement uses TRBV19 and TRBJ2-7; TRBD2 matches at 12 bases. CDR3 length equals 15 residues. Germline values: CDR1 LNHDA, CDR2 SQIVND (reference sequence). The V segment lost 6 bases and the J segment 2 bases; nucleotides outside the gene matches: 5. Looking up the rest from reference TRBV19 and TRBJ2-7 gives the full variable domain: DGGITQSPKYLFRKEGQNVTLSCEQNLNHDAMYWYRQDPGQGLRLIYYSQIVNDFQKGDIAEGYSVSREKKESFPLTVTSAQKNPTAFYLCASRTSGRLTYEQYFGPGTRLTVT.